These T cell receptor beta chains were read from a single sample in a study of blood T cell repertoires in COVID-19. Profiling relied on immunoSEQ multiplex PCR, and the TCRdb table lists in-frame clones only, not all of them. The sample carries around 89,000 clones, about 91% recorded once. The sample consisted of peripheral blood. These receptors came from a man in his fifties or sixties with acute or convalescent COVID-19. The CDR3 runs from the conserved cysteine through the conserved F or W.

TRBV7-8	TRBJ1-4	CASSLSRGSEKLFF
TRBV11-2	TRBJ2-4	CASSERLSGDIQYF
TRBV24-1	TRBJ2-2	CATSDWTVTGELFF
TRBV27	TRBJ1-2	CASSTRGYYGYTF
TRBV11-3	TRBJ2-3	CASSLDGSGTQYF
TRBV7-3	TRBJ1-1	CASSLMARGLNTEAFF
TRBV10-1	TRBJ2-1	CASSESGLAGASYNEQFF
TRBV6-5	TRBJ2-7	CASQKRGDGEQYF
TRBV11-2	TRBJ2-7	CASSLVQGNPYEQYF
TRBV4-2	TRBJ1-3	CASSQVAGQGATYSGNTIYF
TRBV5-4	TRBJ2-7	CASSLDGGGNEQYF
TRBV24-1	TRBJ2-5	CATSENRVQETQYF
TRBV11-2	TRBJ2-2	CASSLTGVTGELFF
TRBV24-1	TRBJ2-6	CATSQSGANVLTF
TRBV5-6	TRBJ1-4	CASSLSGGPKKEKLFF
TRBV5-1	TRBJ2-5	CASRPDRVRETQYF
TRBV5-5	TRBJ1-5	CASSLGRSNQPQHF
TRBV7-9	TRBJ1-1	CASSRDIGEAFF
TRBV29-1	TRBJ2-7	CSYRRQGAYEQYF
TRBV27	TRBJ2-6	CASSYTGVGANVLTF
TRBV6-5	TRBJ2-7	CASIKDRDPYEQYF
TRBV7-2	TRBJ2-3	CASSLARTYTDTQYF
TRBV18	TRBJ1-1	CASSPNGRHTEAFF